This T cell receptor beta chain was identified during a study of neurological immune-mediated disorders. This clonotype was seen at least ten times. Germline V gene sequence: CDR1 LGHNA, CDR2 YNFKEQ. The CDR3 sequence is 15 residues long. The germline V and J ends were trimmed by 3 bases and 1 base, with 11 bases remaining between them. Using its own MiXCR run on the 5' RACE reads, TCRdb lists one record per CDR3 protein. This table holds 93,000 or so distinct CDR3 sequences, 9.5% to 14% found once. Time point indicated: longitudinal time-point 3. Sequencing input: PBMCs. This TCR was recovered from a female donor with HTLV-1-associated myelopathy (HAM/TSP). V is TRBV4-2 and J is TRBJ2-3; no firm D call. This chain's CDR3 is CASSQSRIGTDTQYF. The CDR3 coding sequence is TGTGCCAGCAGCCAGTCGAGGATCGGCACAGATACGCAGTATTTT.